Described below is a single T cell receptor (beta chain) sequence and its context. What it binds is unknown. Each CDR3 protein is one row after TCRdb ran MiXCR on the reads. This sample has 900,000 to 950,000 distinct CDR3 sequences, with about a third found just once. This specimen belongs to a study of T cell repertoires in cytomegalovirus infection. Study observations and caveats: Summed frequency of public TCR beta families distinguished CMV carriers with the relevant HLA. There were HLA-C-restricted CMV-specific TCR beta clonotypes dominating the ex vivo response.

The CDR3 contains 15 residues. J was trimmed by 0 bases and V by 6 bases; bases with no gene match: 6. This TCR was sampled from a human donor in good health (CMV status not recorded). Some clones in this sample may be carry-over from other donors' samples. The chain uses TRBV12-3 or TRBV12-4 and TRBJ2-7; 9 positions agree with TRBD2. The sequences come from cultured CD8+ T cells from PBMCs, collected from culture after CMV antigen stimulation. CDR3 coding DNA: TGTGCCAGCAGGGCTGCTAGCGGGGCCTCCTACGAGCAGTACTTC. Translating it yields CASRAASGASYEQYF.